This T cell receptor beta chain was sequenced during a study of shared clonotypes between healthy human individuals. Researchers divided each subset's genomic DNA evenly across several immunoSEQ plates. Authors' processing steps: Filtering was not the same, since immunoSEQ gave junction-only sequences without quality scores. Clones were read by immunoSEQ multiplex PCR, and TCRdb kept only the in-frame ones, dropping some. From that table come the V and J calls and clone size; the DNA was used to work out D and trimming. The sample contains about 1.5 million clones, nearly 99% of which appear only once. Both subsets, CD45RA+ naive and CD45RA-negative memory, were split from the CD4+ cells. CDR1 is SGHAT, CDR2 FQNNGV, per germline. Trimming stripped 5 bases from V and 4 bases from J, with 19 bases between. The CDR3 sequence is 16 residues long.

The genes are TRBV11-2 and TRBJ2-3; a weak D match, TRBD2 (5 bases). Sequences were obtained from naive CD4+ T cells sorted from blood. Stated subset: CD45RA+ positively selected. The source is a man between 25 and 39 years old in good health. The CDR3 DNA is TGTGCCAGCAGCGTCCTGACCGGGCTCGGGGCAGATACGCAGTATTTT. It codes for CASSVLTGLGADTQYF.